One and the same sample provided the 30 T cell receptor beta chains below, sequenced in a study of beta chain features in type 1 diabetes. The whole isolated RNA underwent reverse transcription, so sequencing captured expressed TCRB transcripts. Profiling relied on immunoSEQ multiplex PCR, and the TCRdb table lists in-frame clones only, not all of them. The sample contains hundreds of thousands of clones, around an eighth of which appear only once. Their target antigens are unknown. Study outcomes and limitations: Type 1 diabetes patients showed a moderate but significant shortening of TCRB CDR3s in all four CD4+ subsets.

Sequenced: naive CD4+ T cells from blood. Every receptor here comes from a man aged 18-30 years with type 1 diabetes.

In this sample, this clone turned up a few times. The genes are TRBV6-6 and TRBJ2-7; D is tentatively TRBD1 or TRBD2 (5 bases each). The CDR3 totals 14 residues. V dropped 2 bases and J dropped 1 base, with 9 bases sitting between them. The germline V gene encodes CDR1 MNHNY and CDR2 SVGAGI (reference sequence). CDR3 residues: CASSYEGRSYEQYF. DNA of the CDR3: TGTGCCAGCAGTTACGAGGGGAGATCCTACGAGCAGTACTTC.

The gene calls are TRBV6-5 and TRBJ1-2, with D tentatively TRBD1 (5 bases). The V and J ends lost 4 bases and 2 bases respectively, with 8 bases between them. This CDR3 comprises 13 residues. Germline CDR1 is MNHEY and CDR2 is SVGAGI. CDR3 bases: TGTGCCAGCAGTTTGGGGGTCAACTATGGCTACACCTTC. Translating it yields CASSLGVNYGYTF.

The rearrangement joins TRBV5-6 to TRBJ2-1, with 11 bases fitting TRBD2. Germline loops: CDR1 SGHDT, CDR2 YYEEEE. The CDR3 is 16 residues long. Trimming took 3 bases from V and 5 from J; bases not matched to a gene: 7. The DNA for the CDR3 is TGTGCCAGCAGCTGGCGACTAGCGGGGTTCGACAATGAGCAGTTCTTC. It is translated as CASSWRLAGFDNEQFF. Full variable domain (rest looked up from reference TRBV5-6 and TRBJ2-1): DAGVTQSPTHLIKTRGQQVTLRCSPKSGHDTVSWYQQALGQGPQFIFQYYEEEERQRGNFPDRFSGHQFPNYSSELNVNALLLGDSALYLCASSWRLAGFDNEQFFGPGTRLTVL.

This sequence joins TRBV11-2 and TRBJ1-2; TRBD1 matches at 9 bases. The CDR3 has 16 residues. Germline CDR1 and CDR2: SGHAT and FQNNGV. V shed 0 bases, J shed 2 bases, and the junction held 4 bases outside the gene matches. Here the CDR3 DNA reads TGTGCCAGCAGCTTAGACCGGGACAGGGCGAACTATGGCTACACCTTC. This sequence encodes CASSLDRDRANYGYTF.

This clone was counted between two and nine times. This chain connects TRBV25-1 to TRBJ2-1; perhaps D is TRBD1 or TRBD2 (5 bases each). V dropped 6 bases and J dropped 9 bases, with 12 bases sitting between them. Germline-derived CDR1 and CDR2 are MGHDK and SYGVNS. CDR3 length equals 12 residues. The chain's CDR3 is CASSLVGGEQFF. The CDR3 DNA follows: TGTGCCAGCAGCCTTGTTGGGGGTGAGCAGTTCTTC.

This chain links TRBV9 with TRBJ1-5, with 8 bases fitting TRBD1. Germline V gene sequence: CDR1 SGDLS, CDR2 YYNGEE. This CDR3 is 14 amino acids long. V was pared by 3 bases and J by 7 bases, with 6 bases of the junction left unmatched. The CDR3 DNA reads as TGTGCCAGCAGCGCGGGACAGGACGAACAGCCCCAGCATTTT. Its protein product is CASSAGQDEQPQHF.

The sample holds one count of this clone. J is TRBJ2-1 and V is TRBV14; 10 bases agree with TRBD2. CDR1 and CDR2 (germline): SGHDN, FVKESK. Losses at the gene ends were 4 bases for V and 2 bases for J; bases not matched to a gene: 11. The CDR3 is 18 residues long. This CDR3 is CASSPPGLALGPYNEQFF. DNA of the CDR3: TGTGCCAGCAGCCCCCCGGGACTAGCGTTGGGTCCCTACAATGAGCAGTTCTTC.

This clone was observed a handful of times. The chain couples TRBV7-8 to TRBJ1-1; tentative D call: TRBD1 (5 bases). The germline gives CDR1 SGHVS, CDR2 FQNEAQ. V dropped 3 bases and J dropped 3 bases, with 8 bases sitting between them. The length of the CDR3 is 13 residues. CDR3 loop: CASSFTGDTEAFF. In nucleotides, the CDR3 is TGTGCCAGCAGCTTTACAGGAGACACTGAAGCTTTCTTT.

V gene TRBV29-1 combines with J gene TRBJ1-2; D is undetermined. This CDR3 region has 12 residues. Trimming pared 4 bases from V and 4 bases from J, leaving 10 bases between. Germline loops: CDR1 SQVTM, CDR2 ANQGSEA. CDR3 amino acids: CSVGDTLYGYTF. Here the CDR3 DNA reads TGCAGCGTTGGAGATACCCTCTATGGCTACACCTTC.

The genes are TRBV5-8 and TRBJ1-1; D ambiguous. Germline V lookup: CDR1 SGHTS, CDR2 YDEGEE. Trimming shortened V by 0 bases and J by 0 bases, and 15 bases separated the two germline ends. The CDR3 consists of 17 residues. CDR3 sequence (DNA): TGTGCCAGCAGCTTGGGTCACAAATCCGGAATGAACACTGAAGCTTTCTTT. Amino acids: CASSLGHKSGMNTEAFF.

The chain employs TRBV2 and TRBJ2-2; TRBD1 agrees at 10 bases. Germline CDR1 and CDR2: SNHLY and FYNNEI. The CDR3 loop spans 15 amino acids. V lost 4 bases to trimming and J lost 5 bases; unmatched junction nucleotides: 4. The CDR3 reads CASSADRGATGELFF. CDR3 in DNA: TGTGCCAGCAGTGCGGACAGGGGGGCGACCGGGGAGCTGTTTTTT.

The chain employs TRBV15 and TRBJ2-7; 8 nucleotides agree with TRBD2. The CDR3 runs 14 residues. Germline CDR1 is LNHNV and CDR2 is YYDKDF (reference sequence). With V trimmed by 6 bases and J by 2 bases, 6 bases remained unmatched. The CDR3 nucleotides read TGTGCCACCAGTACCGGGACTAGAACCTACGAGCAGTACTTC. Amino acids: CATSTGTRTYEQYF. Drawing the rest from reference TRBV15 and TRBJ2-7, the complete variable domain is DAMVIQNPRYQVTQFGKPVTLSCSQTLNHNVMYWYQQKSSQAPKLLFHYYDKDFNNEADTPDNFQSRRPNTSFCFLDIRSPGLGDTAMYLCATSTGTRTYEQYFGPGTRLTVT.

Only a few counts were recorded for this clone. CDR3 sequence reads: CASSVRGLTGVEEQFF. DNA of the CDR3: TGCGCCAGCAGCGTGAGGGGATTAACAGGGGTTGAAGAGCAGTTCTTC. J is TRBJ2-1 and V is TRBV5-1; 7 bases align to TRBD1. Germline values: CDR1 SGHRS, CDR2 YFSETQ. There are 16 residues in the CDR3. Trimming removed 4 bases from V and 10 bases from J; junction bases left unmatched: 17.

The chain has TRBV9 and TRBJ1-1, with D hard to call. The CDR3 contains 15 residues. Germline lookup yields CDR1 SGDLS and CDR2 YYNGEE. Deletions cut 2 bases from V and 4 bases from J, with 15 bases between. The CDR3 loop is CASSVRATEGTEAFF. The CDR3 region has the DNA TGTGCCAGCAGCGTGAGGGCCACAGAGGGCACTGAAGCTTTCTTT.

The rearrangement links TRBV15 to TRBJ1-1, with TRBD1 as a possible D gene (5 bases). CDR1 and CDR2 (germline): LNHNV, YYDKDF (reference sequence). V was pared by 4 bases and J by 6 bases, with 15 bases between. CDR3 length: 14 residues. The CDR3 nucleotides are TGTGCCACCAGCACCAGGGACCGATCCCCTGAAGCTTTCTTT. Encoded protein: CATSTRDRSPEAFF.

This clone showed up just a few times. The junction departs from germline at one end; a sequencing error may be responsible. This chain joins TRBV7-2 and TRBJ2-7; 10 bases agree with TRBD2. CDR1 is SGHTA, CDR2 FQGNSA, per germline. The CDR3 spans 13 residues. The CDR3 is CASSLAGAYEQYF. The CDR3 DNA follows: TGTGCCAGCAGCCTAGCGGGGGCCTACGAGCAGTACTTC.

This clone was seen more than once but under ten times. The V and J genes are TRBV7-9 and TRBJ2-5, with 11 bases that match TRBD1. Per the germline V gene, CDR1 is SEHNR and CDR2 is FQNEAQ (reference sequence). After removal of 5 bases from V and 5 bases from J, the junction contained 7 bases not matched to a gene. This CDR3 comprises 15 residues. This chain's CDR3 is CASSDGQGAGETQYF. The DNA of the CDR3 is TGTGCCAGCAGCGATGGACAGGGGGCCGGGGAGACCCAGTACTTC.

This clone occurred a few times. V is TRBV4-1 and J is TRBJ1-4; 7 nucleotides align to TRBD1. After removal of 3 bases from V and 0 bases from J, the junction contained 1 base not matched to a gene. The germline gives CDR1 MGHRA, CDR2 YSYEKL. The CDR3 spans 15 residues. The CDR3 loop reads CASSHTGATNEKLFF. The CDR3, as DNA: TGCGCCAGCAGCCATACAGGGGCAACTAATGAAAAACTGTTTTTT.

The chain recombines TRBV7-9 with TRBJ1-3; TRBD1 matches at 9 bases. This CDR3 spans 17 amino acids. Losses at the gene ends were 5 bases for V and 3 bases for J; bases not matched to a gene: 11. The V gene's germline CDR1 is SEHNR and CDR2 FQNEAQ (reference sequence). CDR3 residues: CASSRDRALEGGNTIYF. CDR3 in DNA: TGTGCCAGCAGCCGGGACAGGGCGCTCGAAGGTGGAAACACCATATATTTT.

There are a few counts of this clone. This chain joins TRBV5-1 and TRBJ2-3; possible D gene TRBD1, 6 bases. Trimming took 1 base from V and 4 from J, leaving 16 bases between them. The CDR3 has 16 residues. Germline-derived CDR1 and CDR2 are SGHRS and YFSETQ. The chain's CDR3 is CASSLSGTTRADTQYF. In DNA, the CDR3 is TGCGCCAGCAGCTTGAGTGGGACAACTAGGGCAGATACGCAGTATTTT. The variable domain in full, with the rest retrieved from reference TRBV5-1 and TRBJ2-3, is KAGVTQTPRYLIKTRGQQVTLSCSPISGHRSVSWYQQTPGQGLQFLFEYFSETQRNKGNFPGRFSGRQFSNSRSEMNVSTLELGDSALYLCASSLSGTTRADTQYFGPGTRLTVL.

The chain joins TRBV28 to TRBJ2-7; no reliable D call. This CDR3 is 13 amino acids long. Germline V lookup: CDR1 MDHEN, CDR2 SYDVKM. The ends were cut back, 8 bases at V and 3 bases at J, with 14 bases in the middle. The CDR3 loop reads CASRGPMVYEQYF. The CDR3 nucleotides read TGTGCCAGCCGAGGTCCCATGGTCTACGAGCAGTACTTC.

The chain couples TRBV30 to TRBJ2-3, with unresolved D. Trimming removed 3 bases from V and 0 bases from J, with 10 bases in between. The germline CDR1 and CDR2 sequences are GTSNPN and SVGIG (reference sequence). The CDR3 consists of 14 residues. The CDR3 loop reads CAWSSGLSTDTQYF. CDR3 nucleotides: TGTGCCTGGAGCTCGGGTCTCAGCACAGATACGCAGTATTTT.

This chain uses TRBV7-3 with TRBJ1-1; 9 nucleotides align to TRBD1. V shed 5 bases and J 4 bases; nucleotides not matched to a gene: 8. This CDR3 comprises 15 residues. Germline-derived CDR1 and CDR2 are SGHTA and FQGTGA. CDR3 nucleotide sequence: TGTGCCAGCAGCATAGACGGGACAGGGAGCACTGAAGCTTTCTTT. This encodes CASSIDGTGSTEAFF.

The rearrangement joins TRBV4-1 to TRBJ1-5; D is unclear. With 0 bases removed from V and 3 bases from J, the gap between germline ends came to 9 bases. The CDR3 sequence is 15 residues long. Germline CDR1 reads MGHRA; CDR2 reads YSYEKL. This chain's CDR3 is CASSQESRNNQPQHF. For the CDR3, the DNA is TGCGCCAGCAGCCAAGAGTCCAGAAACAATCAGCCCCAGCATTTT.

This chain joins TRBV9 and TRBJ1-2, with unresolved D. V was pared by 0 bases and J by 14 bases, with 17 bases between. Germline CDR1 and CDR2: SGDLS and YYNGEE. The CDR3 is 13 residues long. CDR3 amino acids: CASSVGGNTLETF. The CDR3 DNA is TGTGCCAGCAGCGTAGGTGGAAATACCCTCGAGACCTTC.

The rearrangement uses TRBV18 and TRBJ2-7; D not certain. The CDR3 is 13 residues long. Germline V gene sequence: CDR1 KGHSH, CDR2 LQKENI. V lost 3 bases, J lost 0 bases, and 6 bases lay in between. CDR3 residues: CASSPYSSYEQYF. CDR3 coding DNA: TGTGCCAGCTCACCTTACAGCTCCTACGAGCAGTACTTC.

This clone was seen a few times. The genes are TRBV18 and TRBJ2-3; D might be TRBD1 or TRBD2, each matching 5 bases. The CDR3 covers 14 residues. Germline CDR1 is KGHSH and CDR2 is LQKENI. V was shortened by 3 bases and J by 6 bases, with 13 bases between the two germline ends. Here the CDR3 reads CASSPDAGGDTQYF. The CDR3 bases are TGTGCCAGCTCACCCGACGCTGGGGGTGATACGCAGTATTTT.

The sample holds a few counts of this clone. This chain joins TRBV10-2 and TRBJ1-2; D is uncertain. Germline V lookup: CDR1 WSHSY, CDR2 SAAADI. V was shortened by 2 bases and J by 4 bases, with 8 bases between the two germline ends. The CDR3 is made up of 13 amino acids. CDR3 sequence reads: CASSEEGFYGYTF. The CDR3 DNA reads TGCGCCAGCAGTGAGGAGGGCTTCTATGGCTACACCTTC.

The sample holds a few counts of this clone. Other DNA sequences in the same sample also yield this CDR3. The chain couples TRBV28 to TRBJ2-1, with no clear D. Germline-derived CDR1 and CDR2 are MDHEN and SYDVKM. There are 12 residues in the CDR3. V was pared by 3 bases and J by 7 bases, with 7 bases between. In DNA, the CDR3 is TGTGCCAGCAGTTTTGGGTGGAATGAGCAGTTCTTC. Its translation: CASSFGWNEQFF.

This clone was seen more than once but under ten times. The chain employs TRBV6-5 and TRBJ2-3; 14 positions agree with TRBD2. This CDR3 contains 15 residues. V lost 8 bases, J lost 10 bases, and 11 bases stayed unmatched. Germline-derived CDR1 and CDR2 are MNHEY and SVGAGI. As DNA, the CDR3 is TGTGCCAGCGGACGACTAGCGGGGGGGCCAGGCGCGCAGTATTTT. As protein: CASGRLAGGPGAQYF.